This TCR beta chain emerged from a study of response to subunit inactivated influenza vaccine. General study results and limits: It was suggested by the authors that few new T cells are recruited by each seasonal influenza vaccination.

The V and J ends lost 0 bases and 6 bases respectively, with 14 bases between them. Germline values: CDR1 GTSNPN, CDR2 SVGIG (reference sequence). CDR3 length equals 14 residues. This clonotype was seen more than once but under ten times. Its antigen remains unknown. MiXCR was run by TCRdb on the RT-PCR reads, yielding one entry per CDR3 protein. The profile shows approximately 700,000 distinct CDR3 sequences, around 16% of them singletons. The sequences come from PBMCs from blood, collected roughly 13 days after vaccination. The clonotype was recovered from a man between 45 and 60 years old who received an inactivated influenza vaccine. The chain combines TRBV30 with TRBJ1-2, with D unresolved. The DNA for the CDR3 is TGTGCCTGGAGTGTATCCCAGCGGGTACATGGCTACACCTTC. Translation: CAWSVSQRVHGYTF.